The TCR beta chain described here comes from a study of post-analysis software for immune sequencing data. As regards this clonotype: Its specificity is not known.

V was pared by 3 bases and J by 9 bases, with 9 bases between. This CDR3 spans 12 amino acids. Germline-derived CDR1 and CDR2 are SEHNR and FQNEAQ (reference sequence). Unique molecular identifiers had been added to the TCR beta cDNA libraries. A population of 1 to 10 million T cells gave rise to about half a million cDNA molecules. Each CDR3 protein is one row after TCRdb ran MiXCR on the PCR reads. The sample includes 450,000 or so distinct CDR3 sequences, around 40% of them seen just once. Study outcomes and limitations: Several TRBV segments occurring more often in patients than controls included TRBV5-6, TRBV5-1 and TRBV20-1. Controls showed significantly higher normalized Chao1 diversity than did multiple sclerosis patients. Clustering by F measure revealed strong co-clustering among samples prepared together in one batch.

This receptor was identified in a girl aged 5-17 years with multiple sclerosis. The sequencing input was blood. The rearrangement joins TRBV7-9 to TRBJ1-5; D uncertain. The CDR3, as DNA: TGTGCCAGCAGCTTGGCGGGTTCGCCCCAGCATTTT. Translation gives CASSLAGSPQHF.